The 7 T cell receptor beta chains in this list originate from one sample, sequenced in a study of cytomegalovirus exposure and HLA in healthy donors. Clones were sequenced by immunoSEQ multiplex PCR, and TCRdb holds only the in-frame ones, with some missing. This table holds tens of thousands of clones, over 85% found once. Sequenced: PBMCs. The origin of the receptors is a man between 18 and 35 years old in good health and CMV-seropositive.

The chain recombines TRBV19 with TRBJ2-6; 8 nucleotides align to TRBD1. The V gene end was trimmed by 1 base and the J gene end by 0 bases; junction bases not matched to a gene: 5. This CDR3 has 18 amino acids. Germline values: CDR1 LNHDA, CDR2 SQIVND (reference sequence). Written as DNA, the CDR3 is TGTGCCAGTAGTATAGCAGGGGGCCTGAACTCTGGGGCCAACGTCCTGACTTTC. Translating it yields CASSIAGGLNSGANVLTF. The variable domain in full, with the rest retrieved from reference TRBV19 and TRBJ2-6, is DGGITQSPKYLFRKEGQNVTLSCEQNLNHDAMYWYRQDPGQGLRLIYYSQIVNDFQKGDIAEGYSVSREKKESFPLTVTSAQKNPTAFYLCASSIAGGLNSGANVLTFGAGSRLTVL.

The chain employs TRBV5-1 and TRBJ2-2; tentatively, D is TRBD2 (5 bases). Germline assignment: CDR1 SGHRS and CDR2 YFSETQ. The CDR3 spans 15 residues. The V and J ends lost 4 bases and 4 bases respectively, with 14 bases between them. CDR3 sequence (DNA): TGCGCCAGCAGCCCAGATCGTGCGGGCACCGGGGAGCTGTTTTTT. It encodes CASSPDRAGTGELFF.

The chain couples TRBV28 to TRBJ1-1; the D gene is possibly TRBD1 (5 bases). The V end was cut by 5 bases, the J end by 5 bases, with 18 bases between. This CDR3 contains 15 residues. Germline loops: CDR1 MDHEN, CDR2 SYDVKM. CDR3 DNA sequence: TGTGCCAGCAGTCGCAAGGGGCGCCGGGGGACTGAAGCTTTCTTT. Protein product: CASSRKGRRGTEAFF. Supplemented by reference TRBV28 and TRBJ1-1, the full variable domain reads DVKVTQSSRYLVKRTGEKVFLECVQDMDHENMFWYRQDPGLGLRLIYFSYDVKMKEKGDIPEGYSVSREKKERFSLILESASTNQTSMYLCASSRKGRRGTEAFFGQGTRLTVV.

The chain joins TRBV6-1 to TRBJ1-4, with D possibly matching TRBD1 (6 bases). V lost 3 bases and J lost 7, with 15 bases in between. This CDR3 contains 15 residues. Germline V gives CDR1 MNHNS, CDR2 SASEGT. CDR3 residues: CASSDWGRGGEKLFF. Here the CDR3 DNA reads TGTGCCAGCAGTGATTGGGGGCGGGGGGGTGAAAAACTGTTTTTT.

This chain's CDR3 is CASSPRLAGLLTDTQYF. The CDR3 DNA follows: TGTGCCAGCAGCCCCCGGCTAGCGGGATTACTCACAGATACGCAGTATTTT. The chain has TRBV28 and TRBJ2-3, with 9 bases lining up with TRBD2. V was clipped by 6 bases and J by 2 bases; unmatched bases: 12. Germline V gene lookup returns CDR1 MDHEN and CDR2 SYDVKM. The CDR3 has 17 amino acids.

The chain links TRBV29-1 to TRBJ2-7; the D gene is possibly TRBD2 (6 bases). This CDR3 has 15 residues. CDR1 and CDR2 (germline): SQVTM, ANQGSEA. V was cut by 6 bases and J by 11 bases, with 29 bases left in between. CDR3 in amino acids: CSVALRRASETSKYF. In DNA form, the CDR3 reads TGCAGCGTCGCACTGAGGCGGGCTAGCGAGACCAGTAAGTACTTC.

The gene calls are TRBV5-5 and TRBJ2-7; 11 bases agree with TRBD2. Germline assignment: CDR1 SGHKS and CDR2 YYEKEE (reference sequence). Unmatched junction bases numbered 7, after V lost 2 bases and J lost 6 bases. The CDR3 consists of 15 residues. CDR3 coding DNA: TGTGCCAGCAGCTTATTAGCGGGGGGGTCTCGCGAGCAGTACTTC. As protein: CASSLLAGGSREQYF.